This T cell receptor beta chain was identified in a study of CD8+ T cells in alopecia areata. Deletions cut 0 bases from V and 9 bases from J, with 14 bases between. CDR3 length: 14 residues. Germline V gives CDR1 SGDLS, CDR2 YYNGEE. The authors extracted RNA and reverse transcribed it into cDNA as the sequencing template. Sequencing used immunoSEQ multiplex PCR; TCRdb keeps in-frame clones, though not all of them. The table includes over 200,000 clones, 50% to 60% detected once. The V gene is TRBV9, the J gene TRBJ2-3; a possible D gene is TRBD2 (6 bases). Sequenced material: CD4+ T cells sorted from blood, taken at week 0. The sequence derives from a human donor with alopecia areata. Here the CDR3 reads CASSVVDVGRTQYF. The CDR3 region has the DNA TGTGCCAGCAGCGTAGTTGACGTGGGGAGGACGCAGTATTTT.